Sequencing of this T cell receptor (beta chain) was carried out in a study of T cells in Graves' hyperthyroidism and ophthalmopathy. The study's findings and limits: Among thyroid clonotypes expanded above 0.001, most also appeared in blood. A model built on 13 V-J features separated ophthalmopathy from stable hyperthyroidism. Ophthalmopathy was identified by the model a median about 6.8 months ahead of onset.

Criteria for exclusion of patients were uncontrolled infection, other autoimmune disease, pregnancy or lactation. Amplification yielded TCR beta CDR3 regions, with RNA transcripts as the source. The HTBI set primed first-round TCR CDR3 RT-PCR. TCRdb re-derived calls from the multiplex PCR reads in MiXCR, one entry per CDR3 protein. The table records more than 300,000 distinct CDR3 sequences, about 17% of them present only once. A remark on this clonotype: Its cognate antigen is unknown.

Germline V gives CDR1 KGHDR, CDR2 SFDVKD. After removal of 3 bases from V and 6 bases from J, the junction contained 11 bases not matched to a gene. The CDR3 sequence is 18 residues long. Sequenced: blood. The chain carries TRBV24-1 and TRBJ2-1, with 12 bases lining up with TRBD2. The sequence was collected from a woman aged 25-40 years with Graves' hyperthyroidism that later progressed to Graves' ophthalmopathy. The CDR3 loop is CATSDPGLAGTSSNEQFF. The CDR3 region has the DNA TGTGCCACCAGTGATCCCGGACTAGCGGGAACTTCTAGCAATGAGCAGTTCTTC.